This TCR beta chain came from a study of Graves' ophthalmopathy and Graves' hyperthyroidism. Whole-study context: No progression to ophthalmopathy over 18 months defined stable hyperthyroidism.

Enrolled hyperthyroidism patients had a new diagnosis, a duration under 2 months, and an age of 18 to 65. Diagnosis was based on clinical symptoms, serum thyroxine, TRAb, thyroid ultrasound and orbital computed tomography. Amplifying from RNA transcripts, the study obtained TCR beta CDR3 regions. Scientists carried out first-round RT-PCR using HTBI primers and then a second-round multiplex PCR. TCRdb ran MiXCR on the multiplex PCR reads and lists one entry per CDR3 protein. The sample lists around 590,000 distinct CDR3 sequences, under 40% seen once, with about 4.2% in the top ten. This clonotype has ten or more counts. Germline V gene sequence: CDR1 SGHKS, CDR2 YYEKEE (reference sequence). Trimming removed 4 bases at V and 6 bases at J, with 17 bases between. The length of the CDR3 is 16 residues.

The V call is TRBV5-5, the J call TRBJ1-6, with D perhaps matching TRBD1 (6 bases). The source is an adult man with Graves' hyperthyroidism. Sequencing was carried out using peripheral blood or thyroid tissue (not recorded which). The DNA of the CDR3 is TGTGCCAGCAGCACGGACACAGGGATCGGTAATTCACCCCTCCACTTT. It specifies CASSTDTGIGNSPLHF.